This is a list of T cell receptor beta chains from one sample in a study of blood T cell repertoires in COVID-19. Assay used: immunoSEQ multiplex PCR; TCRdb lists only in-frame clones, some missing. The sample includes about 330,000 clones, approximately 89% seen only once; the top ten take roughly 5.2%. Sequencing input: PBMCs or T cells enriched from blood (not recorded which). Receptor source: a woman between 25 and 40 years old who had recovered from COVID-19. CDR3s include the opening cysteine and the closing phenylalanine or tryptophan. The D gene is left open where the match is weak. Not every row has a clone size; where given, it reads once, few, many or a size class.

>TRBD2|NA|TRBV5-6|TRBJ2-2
TGTGCCAGCAGCCCGGGGGGGCCGAACACCGGGGAGCTGTTTTTT
CASSPGGPNTGELFF
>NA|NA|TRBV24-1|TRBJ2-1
TGTGCCACCAGTGACGGGGATGAGCAGTTCTTC
CATSDGDEQFF
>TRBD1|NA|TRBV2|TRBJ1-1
TGTGCCAGCAGTGTCGGGACAGGCACTGAAGCTTTCTTT
CASSVGTGTEAFF
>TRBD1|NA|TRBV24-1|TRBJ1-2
TGTGCCACCAGTGATTGGGACAGCTATGGCTACACCTTC
CATSDWDSYGYTF
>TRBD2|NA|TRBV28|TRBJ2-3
TGTGCCAGCAGTTTGTATGCACTAGCGGCCCGCACAGATACGCAGTATTTT
CASSLYALAARTDTQYF
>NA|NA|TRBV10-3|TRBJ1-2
TGTGCCATCAATGAGGGAGGTTATGGCTATGGCTACACCTTC
CAINEGGYGYGYTF
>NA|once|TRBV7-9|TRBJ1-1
TGTGCCAGCATCCGCTTGGGGGGAGAAGAAGCTTTCTTT
CASIRLGGEEAFF
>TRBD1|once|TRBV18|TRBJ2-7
TGTGCCAGCTCACCACCTATATGGACAGGGGCAAGCTCCTACGAGCAGTACTTC
CASSPPIWTGASSYEQYF
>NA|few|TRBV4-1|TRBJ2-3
TGCGCCAGCAGCCACGGTGCGGGGACAGATACGCAGTATTTT
CASSHGAGTDTQYF
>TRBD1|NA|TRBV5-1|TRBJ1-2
TGCGCCAGCCGGGGACAGGGGTATGGCTACACCTTC
CASRGQGYGYTF
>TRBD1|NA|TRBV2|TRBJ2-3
TGTGCCAGCAGTGGGACAGGGGAGAGCACAGATACGCAGTATTTT
CASSGTGESTDTQYF
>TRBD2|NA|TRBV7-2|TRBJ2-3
TGTGCCAGCAGCTTACTAGCGGCTACTAGCACAGATACGCAGTATTTT
CASSLLAATSTDTQYF
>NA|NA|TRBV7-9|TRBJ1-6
TGTGCCAGCAGCTTAACAGGGACAAGAAATTCACCCCTCCACTTT
CASSLTGTRNSPLHF
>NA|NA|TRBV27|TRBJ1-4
TGTGCCAGCAGGCACCCTGCGGAAAAACTGTTTTTT
CASRHPAEKLFF
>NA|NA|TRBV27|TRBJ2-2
TGTGCCAGCAGTGTCACCGACGGGTACACCGGGGAGCTGTTTTTT
CASSVTDGYTGELFF
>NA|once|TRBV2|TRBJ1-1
TGTGCCAGCAGTGAAGCATGGGGGGATTGGGCTTTCTTT
CASSEAWGDWAFF
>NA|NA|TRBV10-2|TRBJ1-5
TGCGCCAGCAGTGAGTCGGGGAGACAGCCCCAGCATTTT
CASSESGRQPQHF
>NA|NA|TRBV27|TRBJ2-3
TGTGCCAGCAGTACCGGAGAAGTCCCAGATACGCAGTATTTT
CASSTGEVPDTQYF
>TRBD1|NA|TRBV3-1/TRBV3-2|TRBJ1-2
TGTGCCAGCAGCCTCGGAGGGCAGGGGGACTATGGCTACACCTTC
CASSLGGQGDYGYTF
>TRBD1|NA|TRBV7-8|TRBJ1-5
TGTGCCAGCAGCTCCCGACAGGGAAATCAGCCCCAGCATTTT
CASSSRQGNQPQHF
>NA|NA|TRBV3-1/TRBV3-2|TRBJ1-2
TGTGCCAGCAGCCAGGCAGGGAATGGCTACACCTTC
CASSQAGNGYTF
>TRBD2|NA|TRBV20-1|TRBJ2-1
TGCAGTGCTAGTGGGCAGCGGGGCTACAATGAGCAGTTCTTC
CSASGQRGYNEQFF
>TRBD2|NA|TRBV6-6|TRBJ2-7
TGTGCCAGCAGCCGAGGGACTAGCCGACACGAGCAGTACTTC
CASSRGTSRHEQYF
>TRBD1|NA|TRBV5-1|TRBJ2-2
TGCGCCAGCAGCTTCGGACAGGGTAAACCCGGGGAGCTGTTTTTT
CASSFGQGKPGELFF
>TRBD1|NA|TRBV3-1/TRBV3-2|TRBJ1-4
TGTGCCAGCAGCCAAGGACCCCACAGGGGGCCTAGTGAAAAACTGTTTTTT
CASSQGPHRGPSEKLFF
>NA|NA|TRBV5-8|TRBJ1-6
TGTGCCAGCAGCTTGGCGAGAGGTTCACCCCTCCACTTT
CASSLARGSPLHF
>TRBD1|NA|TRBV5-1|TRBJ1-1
TGCGCCAGCAGCGGGGGCTTCGGACAGGGGAACACTGAAGCTTTCTTT
CASSGGFGQGNTEAFF
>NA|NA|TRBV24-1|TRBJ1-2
TGTGCCACCAGTGATCGCGGAGGGAGGTATGGCTACACCTTC
CATSDRGGRYGYTF
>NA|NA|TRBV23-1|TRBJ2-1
TGCGCCAGCAGTCAAAAGAACGAGCGGACAGTTACCTACAATGAGCAGTTCTTC
CASSQKNERTVTYNEQFF
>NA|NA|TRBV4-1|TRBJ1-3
TGCGCCAGCAGCCAAGTCGGGGATCACACCATATATTTT
CASSQVGDHTIYF
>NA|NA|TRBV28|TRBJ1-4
TGTGCCAGCAGTTTAAGGGCCCCGGGGAGAGTTGTAAAACTGTTTTTT
CASSLRAPGRVVKLFF
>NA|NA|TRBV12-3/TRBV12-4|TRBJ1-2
TGTGCCAGCAGGCGGGATTATGGCTACACCTTC
CASRRDYGYTF
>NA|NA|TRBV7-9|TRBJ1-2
TGTGCCAGCAGCTTAGCCCGGGGATTAAACTATGGCTACACCTTC
CASSLARGLNYGYTF
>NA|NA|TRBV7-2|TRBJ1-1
TGTGCCAGCAGCCTTATAAGGGGGGGACAATCAGCTTTCTTT
CASSLIRGGQSAFF
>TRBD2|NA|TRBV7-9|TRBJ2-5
TGTGCCAGCAGCCCCCCCGGACTAGCACAAGAGACCCAGTACTTC
CASSPPGLAQETQYF
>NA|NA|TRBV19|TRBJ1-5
TGTGCCAGTTCCTATAATAGCAATCAGCCCCAGCATTTT
CASSYNSNQPQHF
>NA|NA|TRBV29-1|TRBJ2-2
TGCAGCGTAGCCCCGGGGGCCGGGGAGCTGTTTTTT
CSVAPGAGELFF
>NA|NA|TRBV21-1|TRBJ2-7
TGTGCCAGCAGTAACCGGGACAGGGTTAACGAGCAGTACTTC
CASSNRDRVNEQYF
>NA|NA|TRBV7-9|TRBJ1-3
TGTGCCAGCAGCTTAGGGACATTCTCTGGAAACACCATATATTTT
CASSLGTFSGNTIYF
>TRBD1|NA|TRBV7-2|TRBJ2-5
TGTGCCAGCAGCTTAGGGGTACAGGGGGCATCTCAGACCCAGTACTTC
CASSLGVQGASQTQYF
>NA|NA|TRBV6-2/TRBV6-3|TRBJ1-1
TGTGCCAGCAGTCCCATCGGCCGTGGGCATCTGAACACTGAAGCTTTCTTT
CASSPIGRGHLNTEAFF
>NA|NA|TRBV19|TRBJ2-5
TGTGCCAGTAGTATGGAGCCGCAGGGGCGGGAGACCCAGTACTTC
CASSMEPQGRETQYF
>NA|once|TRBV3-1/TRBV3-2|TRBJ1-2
TGTGCCAGCAGCGCCCAGGGGAACTATGGCTACACCTTC
CASSAQGNYGYTF
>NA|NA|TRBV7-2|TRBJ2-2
TGTGCCAGCAGCTTAGTGACAGTCCTCTCCGCCGGGGAGCTGTTTTTT
CASSLVTVLSAGELFF
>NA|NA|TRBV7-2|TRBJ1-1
TGTGCCAGCAGCTTACCGGGGGAGGAAGCTTTCTTT
CASSLPGEEAFF
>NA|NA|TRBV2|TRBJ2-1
TGTGCCACAGGAAGGGACTCTGAGCAGTTCTTC
CATGRDSEQFF
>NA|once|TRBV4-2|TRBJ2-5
TGTGCCAGCAGCCAAGATATGGGGCGAGAGACCCAGTACTTC
CASSQDMGRETQYF
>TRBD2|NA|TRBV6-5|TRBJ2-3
TGTGCCAGCAGTTACACCATAGCGGGGGGGCCGCATACGCAGTATTTT
CASSYTIAGGPHTQYF